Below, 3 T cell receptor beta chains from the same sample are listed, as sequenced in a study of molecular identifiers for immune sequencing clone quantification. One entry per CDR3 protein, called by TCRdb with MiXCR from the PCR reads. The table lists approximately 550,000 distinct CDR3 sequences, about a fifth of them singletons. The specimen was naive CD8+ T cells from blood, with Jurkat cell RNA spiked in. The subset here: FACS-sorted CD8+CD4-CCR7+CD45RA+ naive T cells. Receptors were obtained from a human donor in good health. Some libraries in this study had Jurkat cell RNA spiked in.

DNA for the CDR3: TGTGCCAGCAGCCCCCCCCAGGGCACGTACAATGAGCAGTTCTTC. This sequence encodes CASSPPQGTYNEQFF. This chain connects TRBV11-2 to TRBJ2-1; perhaps TRBD1 as D (5 bases). Germline V gene data show CDR1 as SGHAT and CDR2 as FQNNGV. The CDR3 has 15 residues. V lost 5 bases and J lost 4, with 15 bases in between.

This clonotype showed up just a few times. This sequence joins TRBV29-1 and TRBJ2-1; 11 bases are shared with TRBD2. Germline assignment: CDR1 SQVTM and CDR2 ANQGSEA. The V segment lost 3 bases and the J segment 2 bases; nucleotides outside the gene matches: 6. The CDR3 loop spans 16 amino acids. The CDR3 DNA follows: TGCAGCGTTGATGGTCTAGCGGGAGGCCCCTACAATGAGCAGTTCTTC. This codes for CSVDGLAGGPYNEQFF.

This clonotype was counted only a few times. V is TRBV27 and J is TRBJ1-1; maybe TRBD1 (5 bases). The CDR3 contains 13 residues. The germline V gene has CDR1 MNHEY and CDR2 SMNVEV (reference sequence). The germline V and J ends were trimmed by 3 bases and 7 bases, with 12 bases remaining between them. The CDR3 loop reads CASSFRMGDEAFF. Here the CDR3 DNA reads TGTGCCAGCAGTTTCCGTATGGGGGATGAAGCTTTCTTT.